Included here is one T cell receptor beta chain sequence, with context. An input of about 0.5 to 1 ug of RNA was subjected to reverse transcription using random hexamers. One entry per CDR3 protein results from TCRdb running MiXCR on the immunoSEQ multiplex PCR reads. The sample includes roughly 160,000 distinct CDR3 sequences, more than 95% of them seen just once. The record originates from a study of CD8 T cells in Susac syndrome. Study in general: At the time their blood was drawn, patients with Susac syndrome were either therapy-naive, on corticosteroids (with some of them also receiving intravenous immunoglobulin), or on intravenous immunoglobulin alone.

This TCR was recovered from a human donor with Susac syndrome. The sequenced sample was CD4+ T cells from PBMCs.

The CDR3 sequence is CASTTTSGYNEQFF. The CDR3 nucleotides are TGTGCCAGCACGACCACTAGCGGGTACAATGAGCAGTTCTTC. This chain joins TRBV12-3 or TRBV12-4 and TRBJ2-1; 9 bases map to TRBD2. V gave up 7 bases and J gave up 4 bases; unmatched junction bases: 5. The CDR3 consists of 14 residues.